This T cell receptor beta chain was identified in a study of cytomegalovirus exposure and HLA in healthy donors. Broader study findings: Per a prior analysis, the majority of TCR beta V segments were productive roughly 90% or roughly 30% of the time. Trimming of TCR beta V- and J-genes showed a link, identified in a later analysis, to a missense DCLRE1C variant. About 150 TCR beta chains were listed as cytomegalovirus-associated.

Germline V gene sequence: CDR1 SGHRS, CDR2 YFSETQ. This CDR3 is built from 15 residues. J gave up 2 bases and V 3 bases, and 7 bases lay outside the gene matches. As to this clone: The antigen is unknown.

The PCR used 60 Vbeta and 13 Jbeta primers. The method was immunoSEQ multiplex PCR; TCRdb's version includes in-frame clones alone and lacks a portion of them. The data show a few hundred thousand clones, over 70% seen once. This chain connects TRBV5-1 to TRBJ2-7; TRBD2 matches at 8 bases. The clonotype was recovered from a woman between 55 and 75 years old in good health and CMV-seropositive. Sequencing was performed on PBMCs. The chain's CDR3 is CASSSAAGAAYEQYF. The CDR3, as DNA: TGCGCCAGCAGCTCCGCAGCGGGAGCCGCCTACGAGCAGTACTTC.